This T cell receptor (beta chain) appears in the sequencing data of a study of T-cell memory formation after mild COVID-19. MiXCR was run by TCRdb on the 5' RACE reads, yielding one entry per CDR3 protein. The profile shows fewer than 550,000 distinct CDR3 sequences, over 15% of them singletons. This clonotype appeared a few times. Germline-derived CDR1 and CDR2 are SGHRS and YFSETQ. There are 18 residues in the CDR3. J gave up 1 base and V 3 bases, and 7 bases lay outside the gene matches. The source is an adult woman who had mild COVID-19 (a few samples of this study predate the infection). Cell type and time point are not known. The V and J genes are TRBV5-1 and TRBJ2-3; 14 bases agree with TRBD2. The material sequenced was PBMCs or a T cell subset sorted from them (not recorded which). The CDR3 region is CASSSTSGGALGTDTQYF. The DNA of the CDR3 is TGCGCCAGCAGCTCGACTAGCGGGGGGGCCCTGGGCACAGATACGCAGTATTTT. Using reference TRBV5-1 and TRBJ2-3 for the parts outside the CDR3, the full variable domain is KAGVTQTPRYLIKTRGQQVTLSCSPISGHRSVSWYQQTPGQGLQFLFEYFSETQRNKGNFPGRFSGRQFSNSRSEMNVSTLELGDSALYLCASSSTSGGALGTDTQYFGPGTRLTVL.